The following is a T cell receptor beta chain sequence with its context. This entry belongs to a study of response to subunit inactivated influenza vaccine. This CDR3 region has 14 residues. The V and J ends lost 4 bases and 5 bases respectively, with 16 bases between them. Germline lookup yields CDR1 SGHRS and CDR2 YFSETQ. TCRdb analysed the RT-PCR reads with MiXCR anew, one entry per CDR3 protein. The data hold 500,000 to 600,000 distinct CDR3 sequences, with 16% observed a single time. The rearrangement links TRBV5-1 to TRBJ2-7; tentatively, D is TRBD2 (6 bases). The specimen was CD4+ T cells sorted from PBMCs, collected less than 30 months after vaccination. The origin of this receptor is a man between 45 and 75 years old who received an inactivated influenza vaccine. The DNA for the CDR3 is TGCGCCAGCAGCCTGGCGGGACTCCTCGACGAGCAGTACTTC. This gives the protein CASSLAGLLDEQYF.